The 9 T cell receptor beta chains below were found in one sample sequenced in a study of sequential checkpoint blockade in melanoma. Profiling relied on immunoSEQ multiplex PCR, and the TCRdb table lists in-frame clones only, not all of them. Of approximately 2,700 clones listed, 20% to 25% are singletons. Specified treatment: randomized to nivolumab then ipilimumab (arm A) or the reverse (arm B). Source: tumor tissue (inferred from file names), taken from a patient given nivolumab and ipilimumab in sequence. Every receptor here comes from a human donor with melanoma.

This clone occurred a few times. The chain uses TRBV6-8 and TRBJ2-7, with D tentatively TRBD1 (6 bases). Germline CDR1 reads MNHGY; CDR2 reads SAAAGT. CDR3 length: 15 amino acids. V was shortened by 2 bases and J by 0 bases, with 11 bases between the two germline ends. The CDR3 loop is CASSYTGFPSYEQYF. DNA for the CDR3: TGTGCCAGCAGTTACACAGGGTTCCCCTCCTACGAGCAGTACTTC.

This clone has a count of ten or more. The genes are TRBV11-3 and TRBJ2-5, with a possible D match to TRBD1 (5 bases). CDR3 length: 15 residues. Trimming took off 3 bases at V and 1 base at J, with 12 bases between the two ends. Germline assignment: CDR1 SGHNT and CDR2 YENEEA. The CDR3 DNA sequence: TGTGCCAGCAGCTTCCTTAGGGGCTTCCAAGAGACCCAGTACTTC. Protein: CASSFLRGFQETQYF.

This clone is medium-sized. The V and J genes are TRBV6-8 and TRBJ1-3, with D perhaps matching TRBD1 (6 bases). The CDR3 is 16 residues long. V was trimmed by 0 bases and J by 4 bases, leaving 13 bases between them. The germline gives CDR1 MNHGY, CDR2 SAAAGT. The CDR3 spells CASSYSTPRGGNTIYF. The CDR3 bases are TGTGCCAGCAGTTACTCGACCCCAAGGGGGGGAAACACCATATATTTT.

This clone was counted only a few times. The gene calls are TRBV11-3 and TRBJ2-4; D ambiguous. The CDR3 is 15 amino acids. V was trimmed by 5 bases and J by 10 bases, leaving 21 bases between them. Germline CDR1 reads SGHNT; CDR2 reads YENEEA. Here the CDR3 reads CASSAQPSSSGIQYF. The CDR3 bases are TGTGCCAGCAGCGCGCAGCCGTCATCCTCTGGGATTCAGTACTTC. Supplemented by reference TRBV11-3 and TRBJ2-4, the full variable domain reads EAGVVQSPRYKIIEKKQPVAFWCNPISGHNTLYWYLQNLGQGPELLIRYENEEAVDDSQLPKDRFSAERLKGVDSTLKIQPAELGDSAVYLCASSAQPSSSGIQYFGAGTRLSVL.

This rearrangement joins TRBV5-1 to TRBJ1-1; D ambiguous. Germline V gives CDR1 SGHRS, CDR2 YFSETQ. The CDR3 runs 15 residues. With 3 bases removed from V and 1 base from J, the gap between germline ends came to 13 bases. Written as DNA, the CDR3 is TGCGCCAGCAGCTCCCCGGCAGGTGGGAACACTGAAGCTTTCTTT. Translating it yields CASSSPAGGNTEAFF.

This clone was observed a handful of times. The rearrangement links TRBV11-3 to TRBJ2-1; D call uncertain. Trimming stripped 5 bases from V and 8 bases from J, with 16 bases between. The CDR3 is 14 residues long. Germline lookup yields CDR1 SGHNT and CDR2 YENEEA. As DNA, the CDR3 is TGTGCCAGCAGCCGCTATATGGTCCGAGATGAGCAGTTCTTC. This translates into CASSRYMVRDEQFF.

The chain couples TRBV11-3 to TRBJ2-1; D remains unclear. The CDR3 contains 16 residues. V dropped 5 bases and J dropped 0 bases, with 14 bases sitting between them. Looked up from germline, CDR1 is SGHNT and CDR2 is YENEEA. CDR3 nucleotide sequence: TGTGCCAGCAGCCCAACGACTGGATTCTCCTACAATGAGCAGTTCTTC. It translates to CASSPTTGFSYNEQFF.

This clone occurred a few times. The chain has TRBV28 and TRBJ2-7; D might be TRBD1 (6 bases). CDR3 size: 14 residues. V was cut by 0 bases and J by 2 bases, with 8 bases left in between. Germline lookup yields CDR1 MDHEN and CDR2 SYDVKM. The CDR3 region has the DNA TGTGCCAGCAGTTTATGGGACAGCACCTACGAGCAGTACTTC. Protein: CASSLWDSTYEQYF. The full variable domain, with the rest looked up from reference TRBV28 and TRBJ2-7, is DVKVTQSSRYLVKRTGEKVFLECVQDMDHENMFWYRQDPGLGLRLIYFSYDVKMKEKGDIPEGYSVSREKKERFSLILESASTNQTSMYLCASSLWDSTYEQYFGPGTRLTVT.

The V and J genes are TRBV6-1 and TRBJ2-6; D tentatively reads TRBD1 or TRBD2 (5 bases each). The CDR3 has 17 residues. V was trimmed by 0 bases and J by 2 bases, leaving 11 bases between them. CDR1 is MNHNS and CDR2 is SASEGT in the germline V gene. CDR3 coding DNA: TGTGCCAGCAGTGAAGCGATCCTGGGGGCTGGGGCCAACGTCCTGACTTTC. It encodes CASSEAILGAGANVLTF.